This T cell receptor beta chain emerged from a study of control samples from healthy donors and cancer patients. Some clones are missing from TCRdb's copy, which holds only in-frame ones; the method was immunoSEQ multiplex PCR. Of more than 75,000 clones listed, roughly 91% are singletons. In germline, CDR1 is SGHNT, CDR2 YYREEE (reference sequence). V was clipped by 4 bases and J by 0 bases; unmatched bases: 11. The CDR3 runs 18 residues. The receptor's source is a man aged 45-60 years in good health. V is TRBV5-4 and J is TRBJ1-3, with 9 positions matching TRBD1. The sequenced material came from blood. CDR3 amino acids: CASSPAPGQGTSGNTIYF. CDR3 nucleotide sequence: TGTGCCAGCAGCCCGGCACCGGGACAGGGCACCTCTGGAAACACCATATATTTT.